A single sample is the source of the 26 T cell receptor beta chains below, sequenced in a study of beta chain features in type 1 diabetes. Their cognate antigens are unknown. Reverse transcribing all isolated RNA meant expressed TCRB transcripts were sequenced. Sequencing used immunoSEQ multiplex PCR; TCRdb keeps in-frame clones, though not all of them. Here the sample spans approximately 150,000 clones, approximately 13% being singletons. Study-level findings and limits: In every one of the four CD4+ subsets, TCRB CDR3s were moderately but significantly shorter in Type 1 diabetes patients.

The specimen sequenced was central memory CD4+ T cells from blood. These receptors were collected from a man aged 18-30 years with type 1 diabetes.

This clone was seen only a few times. CDR3 amino acids: CASSIPKTVNTEAFF. The CDR3 DNA sequence: TGTGCCAGTAGTATCCCAAAGACAGTTAACACTGAAGCTTTCTTT. The V and J genes are TRBV19 and TRBJ1-1, with a tentative D call TRBD1 (5 bases). CDR3 size: 15 residues. Trimming shortened V by 3 bases and J by 2 bases, and 13 bases separated the two germline ends. Germline assignment: CDR1 LNHDA and CDR2 SQIVND (reference sequence).

A few counts support this clone. Other nucleotide sequences from this sample produce the same CDR3. The J gene is TRBJ1-2, the V gene TRBV19; a possible D gene is TRBD1 (5 bases). The CDR3 consists of 11 residues. The germline gives CDR1 LNHDA, CDR2 SQIVND (reference sequence). Trimming took 6 bases from V and 4 from J, leaving 6 bases between them. CDR3 in amino acids: CASSTGYGYTF. DNA of the CDR3: TGTGCCAGTAGCACAGGCTATGGCTACACCTTC.

This clone came up a few times. This chain links TRBV28 with TRBJ1-1; 7 bases align to TRBD1. J gave up 5 bases and V 6 bases, and 9 bases lay outside the gene matches. The CDR3 consists of 14 residues. Per the germline V gene, CDR1 is MDHEN and CDR2 is SYDVKM. The CDR3 DNA reads TGTGCCAGCAGGCTAACAGGGGAACAAACTGAAGCTTTCTTT. The encoded protein is CASRLTGEQTEAFF.

Concerning this clone: The junction does not match germline at one end; this may be a read error. V and J are TRBV10-3 and TRBJ2-5, with D possibly TRBD1 on 6 matching bases. Germline V gene lookup returns CDR1 ENHRY and CDR2 SYGVKD. This CDR3 contains 16 residues. Written as DNA, the CDR3 is TGTGCCAGCAGTGAACCTGGCGGACAGCTAGTAGAGACCCAGTACTTC. This codes for CASSEPGGQLVETQYF.

Ten or more counts support this clone. The identical CDR3 is also encoded by other nucleotide sequences in the sample. The chain is built from TRBV29-1 and TRBJ2-5; 10 bases align to TRBD1. V lost 6 bases and J lost 5; bases outside the gene matches: 6. The CDR3 extends over 13 amino acids. Per germline, CDR1 SQVTM and CDR2 ANQGSEA. The CDR3 is CSVTGTGVETQYF. The CDR3 nucleotides are TGCAGCGTCACCGGGACAGGGGTCGAGACCCAGTACTTC.

Turning to this clone: This sample includes further DNA sequences coding for the same CDR3. The chain carries TRBV30 and TRBJ1-2; D is undetermined. Trimming stripped 5 bases from V and 1 base from J, with 8 bases between. CDR3 size: 12 residues. Germline CDR1 reads GTSNPN; CDR2 reads SVGIG (reference sequence). The CDR3 DNA sequence: TGTGCCTGGGAGGGAAATAACTATGGCTACACCTTC. Its translation: CAWEGNNYGYTF.

In this sample, this clone turned up a few times. V and J are TRBV13 and TRBJ1-1; maybe TRBD1 (6 bases). V was cut by 1 base and J by 1 base, with 10 bases left in between. Germline assignment: CDR1 PRHDT and CDR2 FYEKMQ (reference sequence). The CDR3 loop spans 15 amino acids. CDR3 loop: CASSLAETGNTEAFF. As DNA, the CDR3 is TGTGCCAGCAGCTTAGCCGAGACAGGGAACACTGAAGCTTTCTTT.

Here the CDR3 reads CASSLDTGQETQYF. As DNA, the CDR3 is TGCGCCAGCAGCCTGGATACAGGGCAAGAGACCCAGTACTTC. V is TRBV5-1 and J is TRBJ2-5, with a possible D match to TRBD1 (6 bases). The CDR3 totals 14 residues. Germline values: CDR1 SGHRS, CDR2 YFSETQ. Trimming removed 4 bases at V and 2 bases at J, with 12 bases between.

The chain couples TRBV18 to TRBJ2-3; D might be TRBD1 (6 bases). Germline CDR1 reads KGHSH; CDR2 reads LQKENI. The CDR3 has 16 residues. V lost 2 bases, J lost 6 bases, and 18 bases lay in between. CDR3 in amino acids: CASSPGQPRSRDTQYF. CDR3 DNA: TGTGCCAGCTCACCAGGACAGCCGAGGTCTCGGGATACGCAGTATTTT.

In its sample, this clone was seen a few times. The V and J genes are TRBV6-1 and TRBJ2-7; tentative D call: TRBD2 (5 bases). From germline, CDR1 is MNHNS and CDR2 SASEGT. The CDR3 extends over 11 amino acids. With 6 bases removed from V and 9 bases from J, the gap between germline ends came to 12 bases. The CDR3 sequence is CASSLYEGQYF. CDR3 coding DNA: TGTGCCAGCAGCTTATATGAGGGGCAGTACTTC.

This clone was recorded a few times. This sequence joins TRBV5-4 and TRBJ2-5; D is ambiguous. Germline V gene lookup returns CDR1 SGHNT and CDR2 YYREEE (reference sequence). The CDR3 length is 14 residues. The germline V and J ends were trimmed by 4 bases and 4 bases, with 14 bases remaining between them. The CDR3 DNA is TGTGCCAGCAGCGATAAAGACAAGAGAGAGACCCAGTACTTC. This encodes CASSDKDKRETQYF.

In this sample, this clone turned up a few times. The chain combines TRBV28 with TRBJ1-6, with D hard to call. V dropped 5 bases and J dropped 3 bases, with 11 bases sitting between them. There are 15 residues in the CDR3. The germline CDR1 and CDR2 sequences are MDHEN and SYDVKM. The CDR3 DNA reads TGTGCCAGCAGTCCCCCGAGTGTCTATAATTCACCCCTCCACTTT. This sequence encodes CASSPPSVYNSPLHF.

This clone was counted many times. The genes are TRBV30 and TRBJ1-4; weak D call: TRBD1 (5 bases). Germline V gene sequence: CDR1 GTSNPN, CDR2 SVGIG (reference sequence). Deletions cut 5 bases from V and 3 bases from J, with 16 bases between. CDR3 length: 15 amino acids. In DNA, the CDR3 is TGTGCCTGGCGCCAGTGGGGGAGAGCTAATGAAAAACTGTTTTTT. The encoded protein is CAWRQWGRANEKLFF.

J is TRBJ1-3 and V is TRBV5-6, with D tentatively TRBD1 (6 bases). V gave up 0 bases and J gave up 3 bases, with 10 bases separating them. The CDR3 totals 15 residues. CDR1 SGHDT and CDR2 YYEEEE come from the germline V gene. CDR3 sequence reads: CASSLAGARGNTIYF. The CDR3 nucleotides are TGTGCCAGCAGCTTGGCGGGGGCTCGTGGAAACACCATATATTTT.

This clone showed up many times. J is TRBJ2-6 and V is TRBV30; D ambiguous. The V and J ends lost 5 bases and 8 bases respectively, with 13 bases between them. Germline CDR1 reads GTSNPN; CDR2 reads SVGIG (reference sequence). The CDR3 totals 13 residues. The CDR3 here is CAWELGNPNVLTF. In nucleotides, the CDR3 is TGTGCCTGGGAACTGGGAAATCCCAACGTCCTGACTTTC.

V gene TRBV14 combines with J gene TRBJ2-7; D not resolved. V dropped 3 bases and J dropped 3 bases, with 12 bases sitting between them. This CDR3 region has 14 residues. The germline CDR1 and CDR2 sequences are SGHDN and FVKESK. This CDR3 is CASSQAGLGYEQYF. The CDR3 DNA is TGTGCCAGCAGCCAGGCAGGCCTTGGCTACGAGCAGTACTTC.

In its sample, this clone was seen a few times. The chain recombines TRBV19 with TRBJ2-7, with D possibly being TRBD2 (5 bases). CDR3 length equals 13 residues. Germline CDR1 LNHDA, CDR2 SQIVND (reference sequence). Trimming took 5 bases from V and 4 from J, leaving 12 bases between them. DNA of the CDR3: TGTGCCAGTAGTGTCTCACGGGGTTACGAGCAGTACTTC. Its protein product is CASSVSRGYEQYF.

This clone was seen a handful of times. The chain couples TRBV5-1 to TRBJ1-3; 8 bases map to TRBD1. The CDR3 is 19 residues long. Unmatched junction bases numbered 14, after V lost 0 bases and J lost 3 bases. Germline-derived CDR1 and CDR2 are SGHRS and YFSETQ. This CDR3 reads CASSLVPPGQAPGGNTIYF. Here the CDR3 DNA reads TGCGCCAGCAGCTTGGTCCCTCCGGGACAGGCGCCGGGTGGAAACACCATATATTTT.

With respect to this clone: Other DNA variants within this sample encode the same CDR3. V usage is TRBV7-6 and J usage is TRBJ1-6; TRBD1 is a possible D gene (6 bases). The CDR3 is 15 residues long. Trimming shortened V by 1 base and J by 9 bases, and 13 bases separated the two germline ends. The germline gives CDR1 SGHVS, CDR2 FNYEAQ. CDR3 in DNA: TGTGCCAGCAGCTTAGAACAGGGTGGAGGTTCACCCCTCCACTTT. It codes for CASSLEQGGGSPLHF.

This clone has more than one count but fewer than ten. This chain joins TRBV6-5 and TRBJ1-4; no reliable D call. The germline V and J ends were trimmed by 7 bases and 8 bases, with 11 bases remaining between them. The germline V gene has CDR1 MNHEY and CDR2 SVGAGI. This CDR3 region has 12 residues. The CDR3 DNA follows: TGTGCCAGCAAGGAGTTGGGGGAAAAACTGTTTTTT. It codes for CASKELGEKLFF.

A few counts support this clone. V gene TRBV18 combines with J gene TRBJ2-7; 11 nucleotides agree with TRBD1. With V trimmed by 3 bases and J by 7 bases, 8 bases remained unmatched. Germline-derived CDR1 and CDR2 are KGHSH and LQKENI. CDR3 length equals 15 residues. The CDR3 DNA reads as TGTGCCAGCTCACCCCCCATGGGGACAGGGGGAGAGCAGTACTTC. Its translation is CASSPPMGTGGEQYF.

Regarding this clone: A far more abundant clone sits one base away, making this likely a read error. This chain uses TRBV5-1 with TRBJ2-1, with 10 nucleotides matching TRBD1. Trimming removed 4 bases from V and 5 bases from J; junction bases left unmatched: 6. CDR1 and CDR2 (germline): SGHRS, YFSETQ. This CDR3 comprises 15 residues. This CDR3 reads CASSLGGTGDNEQFF. The DNA of the CDR3 is TGCGCCAGCAGCCTCGGAGGGACAGGGGACAATGAGCAGTTCTTC.

The chain recombines TRBV5-4 with TRBJ1-1; 7 nucleotides match TRBD1. Germline loops: CDR1 SGHNT, CDR2 YYREEE (reference sequence). There are 15 residues in the CDR3. V dropped 4 bases and J dropped 3; count of bases not matched to a gene: 9. This CDR3 is CASSPKGARYTEAFF. CDR3 DNA: TGTGCCAGCAGCCCGAAGGGGGCGAGGTACACTGAAGCTTTCTTT.

This clone was seen a handful of times. The chain links TRBV5-5 to TRBJ2-3; 8 bases align to TRBD2. This CDR3 is 20 amino acids long. Germline CDR1 reads SGHKS; CDR2 reads YYEKEE (reference sequence). Germline trimming cut 2 bases from V and 1 base from J; bases unmatched to any gene: 18. The CDR3 DNA is TGTGCCAGCAGCTTCCCCTTGGGTAGCGGGGCCCCAAGCGGCACAGATACGCAGTATTTT. Its translation: CASSFPLGSGAPSGTDTQYF.

The chain links TRBV25-1 to TRBJ2-7, with D perhaps TRBD1 (6 bases). V was pared by 4 bases and J by 2 bases, with 12 bases between. The CDR3 extends over 14 amino acids. Germline V gene sequence: CDR1 MGHDK, CDR2 SYGVNS. The CDR3 bases are TGTGCCAGCAGTGGCGACAGGTGGCCCTACGAGCAGTACTTC. Protein: CASSGDRWPYEQYF.

This chain connects TRBV30 to TRBJ2-7, with 9 bases identical to TRBD2. The CDR3 has 14 amino acids. Germline V gene sequence: CDR1 GTSNPN, CDR2 SVGIG (reference sequence). Unmatched junction bases numbered 1, after V lost 0 bases and J lost 1 base. The CDR3 is CAWSVTSGSYEQYF. The CDR3 region has the DNA TGTGCCTGGAGTGTAACTAGCGGGTCCTACGAGCAGTACTTC.